This T cell receptor beta chain was profiled in a study of sequential checkpoint blockade in melanoma. The wider study: TCRbeta immunosequencing was performed on DNA from 90 to 100 pretreatment melanoma tumor samples. The study, taken as a whole, reports: In arm A, pretreatment tumor clonality was associated with response.

Germline loops: CDR1 SGHNT, CDR2 YENEEA. Trimming pared 5 bases from V and 3 bases from J, leaving 14 bases between. This CDR3 is 14 amino acids long. As for this clone: Antigen: not known.

Treatment here: randomized to nivolumab then ipilimumab (arm A) or the reverse (arm B). Profiling relied on immunoSEQ multiplex PCR, and the TCRdb table lists in-frame clones only, not all of them. The sample has approximately 9,700 clones, nearly 25% seen once; the top ten hold approximately 16%. The sequence was obtained from a human donor with melanoma. The V call is TRBV11-3, the J call TRBJ2-7; D might be TRBD1 or TRBD2, each matching 5 bases. The sample here was tumor tissue (inferred from file names), taken from a patient given nivolumab and ipilimumab in sequence. The CDR3 reads CASSGGRARYEQYF. In DNA, the CDR3 is TGTGCCAGCAGCGGAGGCAGGGCCCGCTACGAGCAGTACTTC.